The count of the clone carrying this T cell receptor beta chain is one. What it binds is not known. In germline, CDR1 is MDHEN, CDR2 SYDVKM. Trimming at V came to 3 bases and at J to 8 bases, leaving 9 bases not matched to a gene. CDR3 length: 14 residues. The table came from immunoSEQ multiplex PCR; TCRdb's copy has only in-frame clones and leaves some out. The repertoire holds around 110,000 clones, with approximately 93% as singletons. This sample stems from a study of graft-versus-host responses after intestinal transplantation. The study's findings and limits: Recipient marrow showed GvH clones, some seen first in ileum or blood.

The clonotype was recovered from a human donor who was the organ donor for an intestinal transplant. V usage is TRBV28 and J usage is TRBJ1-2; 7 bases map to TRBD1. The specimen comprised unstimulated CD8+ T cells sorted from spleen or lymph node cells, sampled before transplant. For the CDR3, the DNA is TGTGCCAGCAGTTTCCTTGGGACAGTGAGGGGCTACACCTTC. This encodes CASSFLGTVRGYTF.